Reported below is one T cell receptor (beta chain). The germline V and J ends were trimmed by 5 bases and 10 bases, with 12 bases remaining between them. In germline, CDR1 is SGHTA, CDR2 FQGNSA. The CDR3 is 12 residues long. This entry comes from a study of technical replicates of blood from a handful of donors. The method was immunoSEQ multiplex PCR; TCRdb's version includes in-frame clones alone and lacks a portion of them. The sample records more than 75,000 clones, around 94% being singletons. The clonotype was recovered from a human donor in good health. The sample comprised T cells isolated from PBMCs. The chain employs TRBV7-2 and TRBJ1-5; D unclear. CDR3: CASSAGFIPQHF. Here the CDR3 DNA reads TGTGCCAGCAGCGCGGGGTTCATACCCCAGCATTTT.